These 18 T cell receptor beta chains came from one sample sequenced in a study of OX40 agonist ivuxolimab in advanced cancers. TCRdb's table, derived via immunoSEQ multiplex PCR, lists solely in-frame clones and lacks some. The data hold about 120,000 clones, with around 89% observed a single time. Sequencing was performed on CD4+ or CD8+ T cells sorted from blood, taken in a trial of the OX40 agonist ivuxolimab. Source of these receptors: an adult with an advanced solid tumor such as melanoma, head and neck, liver or kidney cancer.

V is TRBV7-2 and J is TRBJ2-3; TRBD2 aligns across 7 bases. Germline loops: CDR1 SGHTA, CDR2 FQGNSA. The CDR3 is 17 amino acids. J gave up 2 bases and V 5 bases, and 13 bases lay outside the gene matches. Written as DNA, the CDR3 is TGTGCCAGCAGCCCGCCTTCGGGACTAAAGGCCACAGATACGCAGTATTTT. This sequence encodes CASSPPSGLKATDTQYF. The full variable domain, in which reference TRBV7-2 and TRBJ2-3 provide the parts outside the CDR3, is GAGVSQSPSNKVTEKGKDVELRCDPISGHTALYWYRQSLGQGLEFLIYFQGNSAPDKSGLPSDRFSAERTGGSVSTLTIQRTQQEDSAVYLCASSPPSGLKATDTQYFGPGTRLTVL.

CDR3: CATSPPGRKQFF. CDR3 nucleotides: TGTGCCACCTCACCCCCGGGGCGGAAGCAGTTCTTC. This chain links TRBV28 with TRBJ2-1, with D tentatively TRBD1 or TRBD2 (5 bases each). Germline loops: CDR1 MDHEN, CDR2 SYDVKM. This CDR3 has 12 residues. V dropped 10 bases and J dropped 11 bases, with 18 bases sitting between them.

The J gene is TRBJ1-4, the V gene TRBV10-1; tentatively, D is TRBD1 (5 bases). With 5 bases removed from V and 8 bases from J, the gap between germline ends came to 15 bases. This CDR3 region has 14 residues. The germline gives CDR1 WNHNN, CDR2 SYGVQD (reference sequence). The CDR3 DNA is TGCGCCAGCAGTTCGGCCAGGGACGGAGAAAAACTGTTTTTT. It translates to CASSSARDGEKLFF.

This chain links TRBV6-1 with TRBJ2-7, with TRBD1 as a possible D gene (6 bases). V lost 6 bases and J lost 6, with 12 bases in between. Germline V gives CDR1 MNHNS, CDR2 SASEGT. The CDR3 runs 12 residues. The CDR3 nucleotides are TGTGCCAGCAGCGCTACAGGGATCGAGCAGTACTTC. This sequence encodes CASSATGIEQYF.

This chain uses TRBV28 with TRBJ1-2; 7 bases line up with TRBD1. From germline, CDR1 is MDHEN and CDR2 SYDVKM. The CDR3 runs 14 residues. Losses at the gene ends were 6 bases for V and 2 bases for J; bases not matched to a gene: 6. The CDR3 region has the DNA TGTGCCAGCAGGGCAGGGGACAGAAACTATGGCTACACCTTC. As protein: CASRAGDRNYGYTF.

V usage is TRBV2 and J usage is TRBJ2-7; TRBD2 agrees at 7 bases. Germline CDR1 SNHLY, CDR2 FYNNEI. The ends lost 3 bases at V and 4 bases at J; junction bases unmatched: 12. This CDR3 has 16 amino acids. Written as DNA, the CDR3 is TGTGCCAGCAGTGAGCGGGGTGGCGGGGGACGTTACGAGCAGTACTTC. Its protein product is CASSERGGGGRYEQYF.

The rearrangement links TRBV13 to TRBJ1-1; no clear D. Germline values: CDR1 PRHDT, CDR2 FYEKMQ (reference sequence). Trimming stripped 4 bases from V and 0 bases from J, with 12 bases between. This CDR3 is 15 amino acids long. The CDR3 here is CASSSNPTVNTEAFF. The DNA of the CDR3 is TGTGCCAGCAGCTCGAACCCCACAGTGAACACTGAAGCTTTCTTT.

This sequence joins TRBV30 and TRBJ2-3, with D uncertain. Germline loops: CDR1 GTSNPN, CDR2 SVGIG (reference sequence). CDR3 length: 13 residues. V lost 5 bases, J lost 5 bases, and 14 bases lay in between. The CDR3 spells CAWERIGLDTQYF. CDR3 bases: TGTGCCTGGGAACGTATCGGTTTAGATACGCAGTATTTT.

This clone appeared once. The junction differs from germline at one of its ends, possibly a read error. This chain connects TRBV6-1 to TRBJ1-5; possibly TRBD1 for D (5 bases). The V gene's germline CDR1 is MNHNS and CDR2 SASEGT. There are 15 residues in the CDR3. CDR3: CASRESWTLISPPHF. CDR3 sequence (DNA): TGTGCCAGCAGGGAGAGTTGGACACTAATCAGCCCCCCGCATTTT.

The CDR3 is CAISDRGANYGYTF. As DNA, the CDR3 is TGTGCCATCAGTGACAGGGGAGCAAACTATGGCTACACCTTC. This sequence joins TRBV10-3 and TRBJ1-2; D possibly corresponds to TRBD1 (6 bases). Germline assignment: CDR1 ENHRY and CDR2 SYGVKD. CDR3 length equals 14 residues. V was trimmed by 3 bases and J by 2 bases, leaving 10 bases between them.

The chain carries TRBV19 and TRBJ1-5, with a possible D match to TRBD1 (5 bases). Germline values: CDR1 LNHDA, CDR2 SQIVND (reference sequence). V shed 3 bases and J shed 7 bases, with 13 bases lying between them. The CDR3 totals 14 residues. The CDR3, as DNA: TGTGCCAGTAGTATTTCCCAGGGTCGCCAGCCCCAGCATTTT. It encodes CASSISQGRQPQHF.

The rearrangement links TRBV9 to TRBJ2-2; the D gene could be TRBD1 or TRBD2 (6 bases each). Germline-derived CDR1 and CDR2 are SGDLS and YYNGEE. The CDR3 runs to 16 residues. V lost 0 bases, J lost 5 bases, and 14 bases lay in between. The CDR3 loop reads CASSVGGGTSTGELFF. The CDR3 coding sequence is TGTGCCAGCAGCGTAGGAGGGGGGACAAGTACCGGGGAGCTGTTTTTT.

The table lists this clone with a count of one. V usage is TRBV19 and J usage is TRBJ1-1; no firm D call. The CDR3 has 13 residues. Germline CDR1 is LNHDA and CDR2 is SQIVND (reference sequence). V lost 7 bases, J lost 0 bases, and 9 bases lay in between. The CDR3 sequence is CASIGRLNTEAFF. CDR3 nucleotides: TGTGCCAGTATAGGACGGCTGAACACTGAAGCTTTCTTT. Using reference TRBV19 and TRBJ1-1 for the parts outside the CDR3, the full variable domain is DGGITQSPKYLFRKEGQNVTLSCEQNLNHDAMYWYRQDPGQGLRLIYYSQIVNDFQKGDIAEGYSVSREKKESFPLTVTSAQKNPTAFYLCASIGRLNTEAFFGQGTRLTVV.

The chain employs TRBV15 and TRBJ1-1, with D uncertain. Trimming pared 0 bases from V and 5 bases from J, leaving 7 bases between. Germline V gene sequence: CDR1 LNHNV, CDR2 YYDKDF (reference sequence). The CDR3 consists of 13 residues. The CDR3 loop is CATSRDWMTEAFF. The CDR3 coding sequence is TGTGCCACCAGCAGAGATTGGATGACTGAAGCTTTCTTT.

The V gene is TRBV7-2, the J gene TRBJ1-3, with 7 bases matching TRBD1. CDR1 SGHTA and CDR2 FQGNSA come from the germline V gene. This CDR3 has 16 amino acids. After removal of 5 bases from V and 4 bases from J, the junction contained 11 bases not matched to a gene. CDR3 sequence reads: CASSGSTGSLGNTIYF. The CDR3 coding sequence is TGTGCCAGCAGCGGATCGACAGGGTCTCTCGGAAACACCATATATTTT.

This clone has a single count. The rearrangement links TRBV7-6 to TRBJ2-3, with D maybe TRBD2 (6 bases). CDR3 length: 15 residues. CDR1 and CDR2 from the germline V gene are SGHVS and FNYEAQ. Deletions cut 5 bases from V and 1 base from J, with 13 bases between. The CDR3 nucleotides are TGTGCCAGCAGCCCCGGGGGAATTCGCACAGATACGCAGTATTTT. Amino acids: CASSPGGIRTDTQYF.

The V call is TRBV19, the J call TRBJ1-2, with D possibly matching TRBD1 (5 bases). Trimming pared 1 base from V and 4 bases from J, leaving 13 bases between. Germline lookup yields CDR1 LNHDA and CDR2 SQIVND (reference sequence). The CDR3 runs 15 residues. The CDR3, as DNA: TGTGCCAGTAGTATAGCTCCGGGACTGAGCTATGGCTACACCTTC. It is translated as CASSIAPGLSYGYTF. The variable domain in full, completed from reference TRBV19 and TRBJ1-2, reads DGGITQSPKYLFRKEGQNVTLSCEQNLNHDAMYWYRQDPGQGLRLIYYSQIVNDFQKGDIAEGYSVSREKKESFPLTVTSAQKNPTAFYLCASSIAPGLSYGYTFGSGTRLTVV.

The chain uses TRBV21-1 and TRBJ2-7; the D call of TRBD1 is as the table states it, not checked on the DNA. TRBV21-1 is a known pseudogene. CDR3 length equals 14 residues. In nucleotides, the CDR3 is TGTGCCAGCAGCCGCAGGCAGGCGTCCTACGAGCAGTACTTC. This encodes CASSRRQASYEQYF.